This is a list of T cell receptor beta chains from one sample in a study of T-cell reconstitution after alpha-beta-depleted transplantation in children. TCRdb called the PCR reads again in MiXCR, with one record for every CDR3 protein. The sample contains 250,000 to 300,000 distinct CDR3 sequences, 6.5% to 9% of which appear only once. The sequences come from peripheral blood, collected 360 days after TCRalphabeta/CD19-depleted stem cell transplant. Source of these receptors: a female patient aged 2 to 10 who had a stem cell transplant for Fanconi anemia, so the T cells may come from the graft donor. The CDR3 runs from the conserved cysteine through the conserved F or W. The D gene is left open where the match is weak. Clone sizes are given selectively: once, few, many, or a class where the clone is expanded.

clone_size: few; v_call: TRBV28; d_call: TRBD1; j_call: TRBJ1-5; cdr3_nt: TGTGCCAGCAGTTTATGGGGGGGACAGCCGAGCAATCAGCCCCAGCATTTT; cdr3_aa: CASSLWGGQPSNQPQHF
clone_size: many; v_call: TRBV15; d_call: TRBD1; j_call: TRBJ2-3; cdr3_nt: TGTGCCACCAGCATAGACAGGGGAGGAGATACGCAGTATTTT; cdr3_aa: CATSIDRGGDTQYF
clone_size: few; v_call: TRBV10-3; d_call: -; j_call: TRBJ2-1; cdr3_nt: TGTGCCATCAGTGGAGGGTCCAGCTCCTACAATGAGCAGTTCTTC; cdr3_aa: CAISGGSSSYNEQFF
clone_size: few; v_call: TRBV14; d_call: TRBD2; j_call: TRBJ2-2; cdr3_nt: TGTGCCAGCAGCCCTCAGCGGGGGCTGAACACCGGGGAGCTGTTTTTT; cdr3_aa: CASSPQRGLNTGELFF
clone_size: many; v_call: TRBV20-1; d_call: -; j_call: TRBJ1-4; cdr3_nt: TGCAGTGCTAGGGGGCAGGTTAATGAAAAACTGTTTTTT; cdr3_aa: CSARGQVNEKLFF
clone_size: many; v_call: TRBV3-1; d_call: TRBD1; j_call: TRBJ2-7; cdr3_nt: TGTGCCAGCAGCCAAGGGGGACAGGACTCCTACGAGCAGTACTTC; cdr3_aa: CASSQGGQDSYEQYF
clone_size: -; v_call: TRBV18; d_call: -; j_call: TRBJ1-5; cdr3_nt: TGTGCCAGCTCACCACTAAGGAATCAGCCCCAGCATTTT; cdr3_aa: CASSPLRNQPQHF
clone_size: few; v_call: TRBV4-3; d_call: TRBD1; j_call: TRBJ1-3; cdr3_nt: TGCGCCAGCAGCACTGACCGGGACAGCATACGTGGAAACACCATATATTTT; cdr3_aa: CASSTDRDSIRGNTIYF
clone_size: few; v_call: TRBV7-3; d_call: -; j_call: TRBJ2-1; cdr3_nt: TGTGCCAGCAGCTTAAATGGCGGGGACGATGAGCAGTTCTTC; cdr3_aa: CASSLNGGDDEQFF
clone_size: -; v_call: TRBV11-2; d_call: -; j_call: TRBJ2-3; cdr3_nt: TGTGCCAGCAGCTTAGAACTCGATAATACGCAGTATTTT; cdr3_aa: CASSLELDNTQYF
clone_size: few; v_call: TRBV2; d_call: TRBD1; j_call: TRBJ1-6; cdr3_nt: TGTGCCAGCAGTGAAGCGCGTGGACAGGGCCTCAGCTCCTATAATTCACCCCTCCACTTT; cdr3_aa: CASSEARGQGLSSYNSPLHF
clone_size: few; v_call: TRBV7-6; d_call: TRBD1; j_call: TRBJ2-7; cdr3_nt: TGTGCCAGCAGCTTAGGACAGGGAAGCTCCTACGAGCAGTACTTC; cdr3_aa: CASSLGQGSSYEQYF
clone_size: many; v_call: TRBV12-3/TRBV12-4; d_call: TRBD1; j_call: TRBJ2-2; cdr3_nt: TGTGCCAGCAGTGACCCTCAGGGACAGGCCACCGGGGAGCTGTTTTTT; cdr3_aa: CASSDPQGQATGELFF
clone_size: few; v_call: TRBV7-6; d_call: TRBD2; j_call: TRBJ2-5; cdr3_nt: TGTGCCAGCAGCTTGGGGGGGAGGGGTGGAGAGACCCAGTACTTC; cdr3_aa: CASSLGGRGGETQYF
clone_size: many; v_call: TRBV20-1; d_call: TRBD2; j_call: TRBJ2-5; cdr3_nt: TGCAGTGCGGATCCACTAGCGGGAGGGCTTTCGGAGACCCAGTACTTC; cdr3_aa: CSADPLAGGLSETQYF
clone_size: -; v_call: TRBV11-2; d_call: -; j_call: TRBJ2-1; cdr3_nt: TGTGCCAGCAGCTTATCCCTAGACTCAGAGCAGTTCTTC; cdr3_aa: CASSLSLDSEQFF
clone_size: many; v_call: TRBV5-1; d_call: -; j_call: TRBJ1-6; cdr3_nt: TGCGCCAGCAGCTTTACGCAGGGGATTCTAAATTCACCCCTCCACTTT; cdr3_aa: CASSFTQGILNSPLHF
clone_size: many; v_call: TRBV7-2; d_call: -; j_call: TRBJ2-1; cdr3_nt: TGTGCCAGCAGCTTACTTGGGGCCACTAGCTCCTACAATGAGCAGTTCTTC; cdr3_aa: CASSLLGATSSYNEQFF
clone_size: many; v_call: TRBV6-5; d_call: -; j_call: TRBJ1-1; cdr3_nt: TGTGCCAGCAGTTACTGGGGGGCGAAGGGAACTGAAGCTTTCTTT; cdr3_aa: CASSYWGAKGTEAFF
clone_size: -; v_call: TRBV3-1; d_call: -; j_call: TRBJ1-1; cdr3_nt: TGTGCCAGCAGCCAGCTGACGAACACTGAAGCTTTCTTT; cdr3_aa: CASSQLTNTEAFF
clone_size: many; v_call: TRBV12-3/TRBV12-4; d_call: TRBD2; j_call: TRBJ2-1; cdr3_nt: TGTGCCAGCAGCCCGGGACTAGCGGGTTACAATGAGCAGTTCTTC; cdr3_aa: CASSPGLAGYNEQFF
clone_size: few; v_call: TRBV28; d_call: -; j_call: TRBJ1-5; cdr3_nt: TGTGCCAGCAGTTTACTGTGGCAGCCCCAGCATTTT; cdr3_aa: CASSLLWQPQHF
clone_size: many; v_call: TRBV10-3; d_call: -; j_call: TRBJ2-6; cdr3_nt: TGTGCCATCAGTGAAAACTTAGGGCCTGGGGCCAACGTCCTGACTTTC; cdr3_aa: CAISENLGPGANVLTF
clone_size: many; v_call: TRBV3-1; d_call: -; j_call: TRBJ1-5; cdr3_nt: TGTGCCAGCAGCCAAGATCTAATTGGGCAGCCCCAGCATTTT; cdr3_aa: CASSQDLIGQPQHF
clone_size: few; v_call: TRBV4-2; d_call: -; j_call: TRBJ1-4; cdr3_nt: TGTGCCAGCAGCCCCGATCCACTGGCCGATAATGAAAAACTGTTTTTT; cdr3_aa: CASSPDPLADNEKLFF
clone_size: many; v_call: TRBV15; d_call: -; j_call: TRBJ1-5; cdr3_nt: TGTGCCACCAGCAGGGGCACTCATCAGCCCCAGCATTTT; cdr3_aa: CATSRGTHQPQHF
clone_size: many; v_call: TRBV29-1; d_call: -; j_call: TRBJ1-2; cdr3_nt: TGCAGCGTTGAACGGGGGCGGAACTATGGCTACACCTTC; cdr3_aa: CSVERGRNYGYTF
clone_size: -; v_call: TRBV20-1; d_call: TRBD2; j_call: TRBJ2-5; cdr3_nt: TGCAGTGCAAGGACTAGCGGGGGCCCCGATGGGTCTGAGACCCAGTACTTC; cdr3_aa: CSARTSGGPDGSETQYF
clone_size: many; v_call: TRBV11-2; d_call: -; j_call: TRBJ2-1; cdr3_nt: TGTGCCAGCAGCCAAAAGGGTGAGCAGTTCTTC; cdr3_aa: CASSQKGEQFF
clone_size: many; v_call: TRBV28; d_call: TRBD1; j_call: TRBJ2-3; cdr3_nt: TGTGCCAGCAGTTTAGCGTGGGGACAGGGGGCTGCACGCACAGATACGCAGTATTTT; cdr3_aa: CASSLAWGQGAARTDTQYF
clone_size: many; v_call: TRBV6-2/TRBV6-3; d_call: -; j_call: TRBJ2-2; cdr3_nt: TGTGCCAGCACGCTATTCGTAGACACCGGGGAGCTGTTTTTT; cdr3_aa: CASTLFVDTGELFF
clone_size: many; v_call: TRBV20-1; d_call: -; j_call: TRBJ2-1; cdr3_nt: TGCAGTGCTACCCCCCCTAGTTTGGGAAATGAGCAGTTCTTC; cdr3_aa: CSATPPSLGNEQFF
clone_size: few; v_call: TRBV7-6; d_call: -; j_call: TRBJ1-5; cdr3_nt: TGTGCCAGCAGCTTAGCGGCAGCTAGCAATCAGCCCCAGCATTTT; cdr3_aa: CASSLAAASNQPQHF
clone_size: few; v_call: TRBV6-2/TRBV6-3; d_call: -; j_call: TRBJ2-3; cdr3_nt: TGTGCCAGCGGGGACTTCACAGATACGCAGTATTTT; cdr3_aa: CASGDFTDTQYF
clone_size: many; v_call: TRBV6-5; d_call: -; j_call: TRBJ1-5; cdr3_nt: TGTGCCAGCAGCAACAATCGTCAGCCCCAGCATTTT; cdr3_aa: CASSNNRQPQHF
clone_size: many; v_call: TRBV7-2; d_call: TRBD2; j_call: TRBJ2-2; cdr3_nt: TGTGCCAGCAGCTTACGAAGCGGGGGCACCGGGGAGCTGTTTTTT; cdr3_aa: CASSLRSGGTGELFF
clone_size: many; v_call: TRBV28; d_call: -; j_call: TRBJ1-6; cdr3_nt: TGTGCCAGCAGGCCGAGAGAGGGCTATAATTCACCCCTCCACTTT; cdr3_aa: CASRPREGYNSPLHF
clone_size: -; v_call: TRBV15; d_call: -; j_call: TRBJ2-5; cdr3_nt: TGTGCCACCAGCAGAGATCTGGCGAGACAAGAGACCCAGTACTTC; cdr3_aa: CATSRDLARQETQYF
clone_size: few; v_call: TRBV20-1; d_call: -; j_call: TRBJ1-2; cdr3_nt: TGCAGTGCTCTCAGTTCCGCCGGGGGCAAAGAGTGGGGCTACACCTTC; cdr3_aa: CSALSSAGGKEWGYTF
clone_size: -; v_call: TRBV27; d_call: -; j_call: TRBJ2-7; cdr3_nt: TGTGCCAGCAGCAACACACGGATATTAAGCTCCTACGAGCAGTACTTC; cdr3_aa: CASSNTRILSSYEQYF
clone_size: many; v_call: TRBV6-2/TRBV6-3; d_call: TRBD2; j_call: TRBJ2-1; cdr3_nt: TGTGCCAGCAGTCACAGCGGGGGCCCGTACAATGAGCAGTTCTTC; cdr3_aa: CASSHSGGPYNEQFF
clone_size: -; v_call: TRBV20-1; d_call: TRBD2; j_call: TRBJ2-7; cdr3_nt: TGCAGTGCTGGAGCGGGGTTCACCCCGGAGCAGTACTTC; cdr3_aa: CSAGAGFTPEQYF
clone_size: many; v_call: TRBV24-1; d_call: -; j_call: TRBJ2-7; cdr3_nt: TGTGCCACCAGTGATTTGGGTGACAGAACCTACGAGCAGTACTTC; cdr3_aa: CATSDLGDRTYEQYF